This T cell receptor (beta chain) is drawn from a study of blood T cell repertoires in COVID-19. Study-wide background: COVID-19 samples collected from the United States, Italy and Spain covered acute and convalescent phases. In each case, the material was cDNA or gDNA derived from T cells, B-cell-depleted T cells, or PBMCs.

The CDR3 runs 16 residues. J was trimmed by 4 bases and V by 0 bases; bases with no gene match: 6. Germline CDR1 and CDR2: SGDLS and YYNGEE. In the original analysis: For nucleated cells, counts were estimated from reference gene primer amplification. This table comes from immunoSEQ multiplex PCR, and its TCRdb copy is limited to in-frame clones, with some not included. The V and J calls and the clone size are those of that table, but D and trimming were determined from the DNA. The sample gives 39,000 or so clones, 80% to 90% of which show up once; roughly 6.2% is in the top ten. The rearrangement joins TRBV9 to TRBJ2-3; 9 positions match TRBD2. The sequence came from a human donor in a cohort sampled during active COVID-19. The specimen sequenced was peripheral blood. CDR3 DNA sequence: TGTGCCAGCAGCGTAGGGGCGGGAGGGTCGTCAGATACGCAGTATTTT. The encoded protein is CASSVGAGGSSDTQYF. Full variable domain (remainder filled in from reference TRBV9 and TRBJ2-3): DSGVTQTPKHLITATGQRVTLRCSPRSGDLSVYWYQQSLDQGLQFLIQYYNGEERAKGNILERFSAQQFPDLHSELNLSSLELGDSALYFCASSVGAGGSSDTQYFGPGTRLTVL.